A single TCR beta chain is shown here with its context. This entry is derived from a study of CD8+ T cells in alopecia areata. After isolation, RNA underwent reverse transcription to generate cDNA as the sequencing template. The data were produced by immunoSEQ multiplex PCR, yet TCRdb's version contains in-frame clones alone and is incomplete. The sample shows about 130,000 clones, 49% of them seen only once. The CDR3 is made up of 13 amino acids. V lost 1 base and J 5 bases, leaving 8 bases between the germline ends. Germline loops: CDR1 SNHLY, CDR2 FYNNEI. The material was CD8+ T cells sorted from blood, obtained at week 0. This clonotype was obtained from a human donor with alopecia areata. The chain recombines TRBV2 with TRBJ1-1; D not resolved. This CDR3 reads CASSEDPRTEAFF. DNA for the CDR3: TGTGCCAGCAGTGAAGACCCCAGGACTGAAGCTTTCTTT.